This T cell receptor beta chain was obtained from a study of shared clonotypes between healthy human individuals. Notes on the study in general: Sequencing depth was predicted to influence how clonotypes are shared among donors.

About this clone itself: Its antigen is undetermined.

The protocol was immunoSEQ multiplex PCR, while the TCRdb copy is restricted to in-frame clones and leaves out a portion. The sample contains over a million clones, more than 95% of which appear only once. Sequencing input: naive CD4+ T cells sorted from blood. This sample's subset: CD45RA+ positively selected. This receptor was taken from a young man in good health.

The CDR3 sequence is CASKLTGNSYEQYF. CDR3 sequence (DNA): TGTGCCAGCAAATTGACAGGAAACTCCTACGAGCAGTACTTC. The genes are TRBV6-6 and TRBJ2-7; TRBD1 is a possible D gene (6 bases). Germline CDR1 reads MNHNY; CDR2 reads SVGAGI (reference sequence). V was pared by 7 bases and J by 0 bases, with 13 bases between. CDR3 length equals 14 residues.